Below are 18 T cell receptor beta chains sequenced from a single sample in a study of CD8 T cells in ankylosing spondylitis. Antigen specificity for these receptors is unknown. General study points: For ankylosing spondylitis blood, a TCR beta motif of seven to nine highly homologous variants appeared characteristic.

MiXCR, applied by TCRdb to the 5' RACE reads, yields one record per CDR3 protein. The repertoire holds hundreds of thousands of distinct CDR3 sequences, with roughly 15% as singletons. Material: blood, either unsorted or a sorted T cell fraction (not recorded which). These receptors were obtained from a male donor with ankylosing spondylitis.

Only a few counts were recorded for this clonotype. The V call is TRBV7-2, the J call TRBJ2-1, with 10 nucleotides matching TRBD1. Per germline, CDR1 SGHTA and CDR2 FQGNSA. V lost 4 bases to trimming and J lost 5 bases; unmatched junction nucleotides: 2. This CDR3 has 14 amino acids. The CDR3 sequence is CASSSGTGDNEQFF. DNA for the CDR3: TGTGCCAGCAGCTCCGGGACAGGGGACAATGAGCAGTTCTTC.

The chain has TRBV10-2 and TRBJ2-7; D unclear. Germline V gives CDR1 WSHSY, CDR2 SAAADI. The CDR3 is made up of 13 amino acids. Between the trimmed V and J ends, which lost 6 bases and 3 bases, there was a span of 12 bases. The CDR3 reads CASSSDKYYEQYF. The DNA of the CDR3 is TGCGCCAGCAGCTCTGACAAGTACTACGAGCAGTACTTC.

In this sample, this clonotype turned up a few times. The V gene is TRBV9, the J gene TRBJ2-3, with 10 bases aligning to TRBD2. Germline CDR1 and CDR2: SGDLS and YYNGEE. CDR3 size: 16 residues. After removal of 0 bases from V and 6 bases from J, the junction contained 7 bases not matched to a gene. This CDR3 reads CASSVAASGSLDTQYF. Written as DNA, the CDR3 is TGTGCCAGCAGCGTAGCGGCTAGCGGGAGTTTGGATACGCAGTATTTT.

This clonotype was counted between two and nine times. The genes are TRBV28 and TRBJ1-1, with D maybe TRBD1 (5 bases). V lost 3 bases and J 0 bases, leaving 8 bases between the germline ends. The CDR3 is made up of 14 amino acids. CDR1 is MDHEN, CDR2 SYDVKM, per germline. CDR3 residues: CASSFPRVNTEAFF. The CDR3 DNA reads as TGTGCCAGCAGTTTCCCCAGGGTGAACACTGAAGCTTTCTTT.

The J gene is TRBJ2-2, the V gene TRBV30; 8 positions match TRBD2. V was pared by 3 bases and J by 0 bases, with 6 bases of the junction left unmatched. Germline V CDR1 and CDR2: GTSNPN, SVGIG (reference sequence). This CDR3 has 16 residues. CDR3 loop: CAWSLPGLANTGELFF. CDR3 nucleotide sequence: TGTGCCTGGAGCTTACCGGGACTAGCGAACACCGGGGAGCTGTTTTTT.

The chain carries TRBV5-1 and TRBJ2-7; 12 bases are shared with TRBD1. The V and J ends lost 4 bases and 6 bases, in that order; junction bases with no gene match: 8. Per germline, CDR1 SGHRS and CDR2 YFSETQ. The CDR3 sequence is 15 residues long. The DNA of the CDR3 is TGCGCCAGCAGCCCCCCCGGGACAGGGGGCGGCGAGCAGTACTTC. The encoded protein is CASSPPGTGGGEQYF.

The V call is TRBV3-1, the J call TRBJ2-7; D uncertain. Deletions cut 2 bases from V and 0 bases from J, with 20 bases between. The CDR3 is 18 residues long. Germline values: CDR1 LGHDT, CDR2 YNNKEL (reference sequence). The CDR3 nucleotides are TGTGCCAGCAGCCAAAAAAAGTTCGCCTACTCAAACTCCTACGAGCAGTACTTC. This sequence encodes CASSQKKFAYSNSYEQYF.

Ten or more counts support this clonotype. CDR3 in amino acids: CAWSSQAWGGYTF. The CDR3 nucleotides read TGTGCCTGGAGTTCCCAGGCGTGGGGTGGCTACACCTTC. The chain employs TRBV30 and TRBJ1-2; D gene uncertain. V lost 2 bases, J lost 7 bases, and 14 bases lay in between. The CDR3 has 13 residues. The V gene's germline CDR1 is GTSNPN and CDR2 SVGIG (reference sequence).

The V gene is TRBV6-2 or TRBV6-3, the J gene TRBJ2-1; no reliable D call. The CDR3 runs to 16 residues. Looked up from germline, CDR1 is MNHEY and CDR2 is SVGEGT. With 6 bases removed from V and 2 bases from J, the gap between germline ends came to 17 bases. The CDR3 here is CASSPGPSAPYNEQFF. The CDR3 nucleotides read TGTGCCAGCAGCCCCGGGCCCTCCGCCCCCTACAATGAGCAGTTCTTC.

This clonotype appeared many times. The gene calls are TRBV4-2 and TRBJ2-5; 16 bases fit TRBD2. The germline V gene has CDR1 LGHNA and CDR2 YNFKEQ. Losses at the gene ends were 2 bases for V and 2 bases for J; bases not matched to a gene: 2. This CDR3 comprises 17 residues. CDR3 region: CASSQPGLAGGQETQYF. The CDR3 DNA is TGTGCCAGCAGCCAACCGGGACTAGCGGGAGGGCAAGAGACCCAGTACTTC.

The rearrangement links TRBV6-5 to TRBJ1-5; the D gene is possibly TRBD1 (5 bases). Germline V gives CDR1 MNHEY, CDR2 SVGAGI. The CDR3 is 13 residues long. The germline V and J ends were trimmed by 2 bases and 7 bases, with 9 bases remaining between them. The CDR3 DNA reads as TGTGCCAGCAGTTACGGCAGGGAACAGCCCCAGCATTTT. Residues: CASSYGREQPQHF.

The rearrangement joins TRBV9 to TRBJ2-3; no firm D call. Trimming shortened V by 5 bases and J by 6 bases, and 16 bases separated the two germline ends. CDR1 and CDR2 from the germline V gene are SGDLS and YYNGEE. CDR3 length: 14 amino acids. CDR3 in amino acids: CASRPGNPWDTQYF. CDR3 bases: TGTGCCAGCAGGCCTGGGAACCCCTGGGATACGCAGTATTTT.

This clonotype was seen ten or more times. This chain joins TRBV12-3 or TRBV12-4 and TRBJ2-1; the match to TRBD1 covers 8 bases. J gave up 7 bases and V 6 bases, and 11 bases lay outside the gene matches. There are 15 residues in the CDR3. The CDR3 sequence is CASRVQGGGGNEQFF. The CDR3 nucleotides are TGTGCCAGCAGGGTACAGGGGGGAGGTGGGAATGAGCAGTTCTTC.

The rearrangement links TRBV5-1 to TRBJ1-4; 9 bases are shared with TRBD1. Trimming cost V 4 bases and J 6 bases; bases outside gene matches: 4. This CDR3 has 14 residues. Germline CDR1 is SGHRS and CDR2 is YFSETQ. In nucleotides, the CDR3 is TGCGCCAGCAGCCCCGGGACAGGGTATGAAAAACTGTTTTTT. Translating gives CASSPGTGYEKLFF. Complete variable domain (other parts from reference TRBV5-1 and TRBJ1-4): KAGVTQTPRYLIKTRGQQVTLSCSPISGHRSVSWYQQTPGQGLQFLFEYFSETQRNKGNFPGRFSGRQFSNSRSEMNVSTLELGDSALYLCASSPGTGYEKLFFGSGTQLSVL.

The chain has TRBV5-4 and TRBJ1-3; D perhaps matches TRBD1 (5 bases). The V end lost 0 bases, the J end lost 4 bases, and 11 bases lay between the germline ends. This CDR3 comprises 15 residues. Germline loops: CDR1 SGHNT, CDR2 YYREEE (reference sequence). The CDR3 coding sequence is TGTGCCAGCAGCTTGGACGGGACCGTCGGAAACACCATATATTTT. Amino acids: CASSLDGTVGNTIYF. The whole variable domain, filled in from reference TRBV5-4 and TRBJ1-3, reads ETGVTQSPTHLIKTRGQQVTLRCSSQSGHNTVSWYQQALGQGPQFIFQYYREEENGRGNFPPRFSGLQFPNYSSELNVNALELDDSALYLCASSLDGTVGNTIYFGEGSWLTVV.

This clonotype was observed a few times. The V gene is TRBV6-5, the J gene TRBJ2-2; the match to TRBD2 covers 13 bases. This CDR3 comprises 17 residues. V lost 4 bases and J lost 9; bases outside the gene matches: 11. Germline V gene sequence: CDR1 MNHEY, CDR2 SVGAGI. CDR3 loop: CASSSLRTSGSFRELFF. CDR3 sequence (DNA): TGTGCCAGCAGTTCCCTACGGACTAGCGGGAGTTTCCGGGAGCTGTTTTTT.

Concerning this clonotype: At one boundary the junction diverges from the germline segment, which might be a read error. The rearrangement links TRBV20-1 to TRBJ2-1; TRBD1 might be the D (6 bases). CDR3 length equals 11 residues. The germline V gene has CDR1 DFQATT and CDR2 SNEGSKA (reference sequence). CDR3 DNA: TGCAGTGCCAGAGGGGGACGGGGGCAGTTCTTC. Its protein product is CSARGGRGQFF.

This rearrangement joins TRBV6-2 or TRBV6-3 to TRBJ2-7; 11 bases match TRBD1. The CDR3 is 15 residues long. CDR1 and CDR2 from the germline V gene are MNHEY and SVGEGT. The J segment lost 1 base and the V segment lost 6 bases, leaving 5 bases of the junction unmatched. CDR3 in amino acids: CASRVRDRGSYEQYF. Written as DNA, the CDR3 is TGTGCCAGCAGGGTCCGGGACAGGGGGTCCTACGAGCAGTACTTC.